These T cell receptor beta chains were read from a single sample in a study of T-cell memory formation after mild COVID-19. TCRdb re-analysed the 5' RACE reads in MiXCR, keeping a single row per CDR3 protein. The sample consists of 300,000 to 350,000 distinct CDR3 sequences, 19% of them appearing once. Sequenced: PBMCs or a T cell subset sorted from them (not recorded which). These receptors were taken from a man between 18 and 35 years old who had mild COVID-19 (a few samples of this study predate the infection). Cell type and time point are not known. Both conserved end residues are part of each CDR3. Fields, in order: V gene, J gene, clone size, D gene, CDR3 protein, CDR3 DNA. D genes are given only for firm matches. Not every row has a clone size; where given, it reads once, few, many or a size class.

v_gene: TRBV18; j_gene: TRBJ2-5; abundance: few; d_gene: TRBD1; CDR3aa: CASSPKGAFETQYF; CDR3nt: TGTGCCAGCTCACCGAAGGGGGCCTTTGAGACCCAGTACTTC
v_gene: TRBV7-3; j_gene: TRBJ1-6; abundance: NA; d_gene: NA; CDR3aa: CASSQQWDSPLHF; CDR3nt: TGTGCCAGCAGCCAACAATGGGATTCACCCCTCCACTTT
v_gene: TRBV6-5; j_gene: TRBJ1-2; abundance: NA; d_gene: NA; CDR3aa: CATGQGKGYTF; CDR3nt: TGTGCCACCGGGCAGGGGAAGGGCTACACCTTC
v_gene: TRBV18; j_gene: TRBJ2-3; abundance: NA; d_gene: NA; CDR3aa: CASSPPGQGSYTDTQYF; CDR3nt: TGTGCCAGCTCACCACCGGGGCAGGGATCTTACACAGATACGCAGTATTTT
v_gene: TRBV4-3; j_gene: TRBJ1-1; abundance: few; d_gene: TRBD1; CDR3aa: CASSPQGAPEAFF; CDR3nt: TGCGCCAGCAGCCCACAGGGGGCTCCTGAAGCTTTCTTT
v_gene: TRBV6-2/TRBV6-3; j_gene: TRBJ2-1; abundance: few; d_gene: TRBD2; CDR3aa: CASRPSGGAHEQFF; CDR3nt: TGTGCCAGCAGGCCTAGCGGGGGGGCCCATGAGCAGTTCTTC
v_gene: TRBV2; j_gene: TRBJ1-1; abundance: NA; d_gene: NA; CDR3aa: CASSVEDLPRTEAFF; CDR3nt: TGTGCCAGCAGTGTGGAGGACCTTCCGAGGACTGAAGCTTTCTTT
v_gene: TRBV5-6; j_gene: TRBJ2-7; abundance: few; d_gene: NA; CDR3aa: CASSLHYEQYF; CDR3nt: TGTGCCAGCAGCCTTCATTACGAGCAGTACTTC
v_gene: TRBV4-3; j_gene: TRBJ2-5; abundance: NA; d_gene: NA; CDR3aa: CASSQDRAGGRETQYF; CDR3nt: TGCGCCAGCAGCCAAGATCGTGCCGGGGGGCGGGAGACCCAGTACTTC
v_gene: TRBV7-9; j_gene: TRBJ1-1; abundance: NA; d_gene: NA; CDR3aa: CASSLVDEGGTEAFF; CDR3nt: TGTGCCAGCAGCTTAGTCGATGAAGGGGGCACTGAAGCTTTCTTT
v_gene: TRBV7-9; j_gene: TRBJ1-1; abundance: NA; d_gene: NA; CDR3aa: CASSLTVEAFF; CDR3nt: TGTGCCAGCAGCTTGACAGTCGAAGCTTTCTTT
v_gene: TRBV5-4; j_gene: TRBJ2-1; abundance: few; d_gene: TRBD2; CDR3aa: CASSLSFSSGGAGEQFF; CDR3nt: TGTGCCAGCAGCTTGTCGTTCTCCAGCGGGGGGGCAGGTGAGCAGTTCTTC